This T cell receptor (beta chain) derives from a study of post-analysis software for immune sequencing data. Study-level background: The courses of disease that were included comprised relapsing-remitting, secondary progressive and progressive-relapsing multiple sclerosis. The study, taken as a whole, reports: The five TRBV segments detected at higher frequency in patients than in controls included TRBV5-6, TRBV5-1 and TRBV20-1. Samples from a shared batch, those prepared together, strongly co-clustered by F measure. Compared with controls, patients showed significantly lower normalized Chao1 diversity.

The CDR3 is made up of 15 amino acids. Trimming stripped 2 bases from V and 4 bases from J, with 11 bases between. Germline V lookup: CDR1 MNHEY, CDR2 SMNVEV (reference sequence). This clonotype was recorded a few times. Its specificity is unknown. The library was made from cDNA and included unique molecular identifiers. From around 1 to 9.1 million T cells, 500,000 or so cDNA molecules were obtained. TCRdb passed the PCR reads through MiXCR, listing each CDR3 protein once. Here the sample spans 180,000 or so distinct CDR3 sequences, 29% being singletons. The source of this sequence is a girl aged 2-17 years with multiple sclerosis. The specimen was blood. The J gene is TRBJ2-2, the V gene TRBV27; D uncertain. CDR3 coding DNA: TGTGCCAGCAGTTTAGTCGGTGTGGGCACCGGGGAGCTGTTTTTT. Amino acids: CASSLVGVGTGELFF.